Listed below are T cell receptor beta chains from one sample, sequenced in a study of CD8 T cells in ankylosing spondylitis. TCRdb re-called the 5' RACE reads with MiXCR, one entry per CDR3 protein. This table holds approximately 500,000 distinct CDR3 sequences, 9.5% to 15% found once. Sequences were obtained from blood, either unsorted or a sorted T cell fraction (not recorded which). These receptors all come from a male donor with ankylosing spondylitis. The CDR3 runs from the conserved cysteine through the conserved F or W. D genes are given only for firm matches. Not every row has a clone size; where given, it reads once, few, many or a size class.

TRBV5-1	TRBD2	many	TRBJ2-2	CASSWTSGGEAGELFF	TGCGCCAGCAGCTGGACTAGCGGAGGGGAAGCCGGGGAGCTGTTTTTT
TRBV20-1	-	-	TRBJ2-5	CSASGVPYQETQYF	TGCAGTGCTAGTGGTGTCCCGTACCAAGAGACCCAGTACTTC
TRBV20-1	TRBD2	few	TRBJ2-3	CSASFSGSKSDTQYF	TGCAGTGCTAGTTTTAGCGGGAGTAAGTCAGATACGCAGTATTTT
TRBV9	-	few	TRBJ2-1	CASSARAGRSYNEQFF	TGTGCCAGCAGCGCTCGAGCGGGCCGCTCCTACAATGAGCAGTTCTTC
TRBV5-1	-	few	TRBJ2-5	CASSLNGPQETQYF	TGCGCCAGCAGCTTGAACGGCCCTCAAGAGACCCAGTACTTC
TRBV6-1	-	few	TRBJ1-5	CASSVRREQPQHF	TGTGCCAGCAGTGTGCGTCGGGAGCAGCCCCAGCATTTT
TRBV7-2	-	-	TRBJ2-1	CASLVAVGPNEQFF	TGTGCCAGTTTAGTAGCGGTTGGGCCCAATGAGCAGTTCTTC
TRBV15	-	many	TRBJ2-3	CATSRDRLARADTQYF	TGTGCCACCAGCAGAGATCGGCTAGCTCGGGCAGATACGCAGTATTTT
TRBV5-5	-	-	TRBJ2-1	CASSGYGLYNEQFF	TGTGCCAGCAGCGGTTATGGGCTGTACAATGAGCAGTTCTTC
TRBV11-1	-	few	TRBJ2-2	CASSGLQGSNTGELFF	TGTGCCAGCAGCGGACTACAGGGGTCGAACACCGGGGAGCTGTTTTTT
TRBV2	-	-	TRBJ1-2	CASSFEGRLYGYTF	TGTGCCAGCAGTTTCGAGGGACGGCTCTATGGCTACACCTTC
TRBV20-1	-	many	TRBJ2-1	CSATHLRGAEQFF	TGCAGTGCTACACACTTAAGGGGAGCTGAGCAGTTCTTC
TRBV6-1	-	-	TRBJ2-3	CASRDSPPDTQYF	TGTGCCAGCAGGGATTCCCCTCCGGATACGCAGTATTTT
TRBV7-9	TRBD1	-	TRBJ1-1	CASRRDRVGTEAFF	TGTGCCAGCAGGAGGGACAGGGTGGGCACTGAAGCTTTCTTT
TRBV7-9	-	-	TRBJ1-2	CASSKNTGLNYGYTF	TGTGCCAGCAGCAAGAACACAGGGTTAAACTATGGCTACACCTTC
TRBV7-9	TRBD1	-	TRBJ1-6	CASSPTGASPLHF	TGTGCCAGCAGCCCGACAGGGGCTTCACCCCTCCACTTT
TRBV4-2	-	many	TRBJ2-3	CASSQEGTHTQYF	TGTGCCAGCAGCCAAGAAGGCACGCATACGCAGTATTTT
TRBV7-9	TRBD2	few	TRBJ2-5	CASSRYTSGRMETQYF	TGTGCCAGCAGCCGATACACTAGCGGGAGAATGGAGACCCAGTACTTC
TRBV3-1	-	few	TRBJ2-1	CASSREYRNEQFF	TGTGCCAGCAGCCGAGAGTATCGCAATGAGCAGTTCTTC
TRBV5-1	-	few	TRBJ2-1	CASSYLWDRDNEQFF	TGCGCCAGCAGCTACCTTTGGGACCGAGACAATGAGCAGTTCTTC